The 17 T cell receptor beta chains below all came from one sample that was sequenced in a study of T cells in Graves' hyperthyroidism and ophthalmopathy. Amplified regions were TCR beta CDR3 sequences from RNA transcripts. The study used the HTBI primer set for a first-round RT-PCR of the TCR CDR3. TCRdb reanalysed the multiplex PCR reads using MiXCR and keeps one entry per CDR3 protein. Here the sample spans 600,000 to 700,000 distinct CDR3 sequences, roughly 46% being singletons. The sample comprised peripheral blood or thyroid tissue (not recorded which). The receptors stem from an adult man with Graves' disease, either hyperthyroidism or ophthalmopathy (not recorded which).

This clonotype was seen ten or more times. J is TRBJ2-7 and V is TRBV7-9; D call uncertain. Germline loops: CDR1 SEHNR, CDR2 FQNEAQ (reference sequence). Trimming took off 1 base at V and 6 bases at J, with 16 bases between the two ends. The CDR3 covers 15 residues. The CDR3 coding sequence is TGTGCCAGCAGCTTAGGAGGTGGTGCTAACTTCGAGCAGTACTTC. Amino acid sequence: CASSLGGGANFEQYF.

The rearrangement links TRBV11-2 to TRBJ2-7; the D gene is possibly TRBD1 (6 bases). Trimming removed 5 bases at V and 0 bases at J, with 17 bases between. CDR3 length: 16 amino acids. Germline CDR1 SGHAT, CDR2 FQNNGV. CDR3 sequence (DNA): TGTGCCAGCAGCACGCCCGGACAGATCGGCTCCTACGAGCAGTACTTC. Its protein is CASSTPGQIGSYEQYF. The full variable domain, its missing parts supplied by reference TRBV11-2 and TRBJ2-7, is EAGVAQSPRYKIIEKRQSVAFWCNPISGHATLYWYQQILGQGPKLLIQFQNNGVVDDSQLPKDRFSAERLKGVDSTLKIQPAKLEDSAVYLCASSTPGQIGSYEQYFGPGTRLTVT.

The table lists this clonotype with a few counts. V and J are TRBV4-1 and TRBJ2-7; 8 bases map to TRBD1. Germline V gene sequence: CDR1 MGHRA, CDR2 YSYEKL. V trimming: 2 bases; J trimming: 3 bases; junction bases outside the gene matches: 6. CDR3 length: 15 residues. CDR3: CASSQTGQGDYEQYF. The CDR3 DNA reads as TGCGCCAGCAGCCAAACCGGACAGGGCGACTACGAGCAGTACTTC.

About this clonotype: At one end, the junction sequence differs from germline, possibly due to a read error. V usage is TRBV5-1 and J usage is TRBJ2-2, with a tentative D call TRBD2 (5 bases). Germline V gene lookup returns CDR1 SGHRS and CDR2 YFSETQ. The CDR3 spans 15 residues. CDR3 protein: CASSLIGISTGELFF. CDR3 bases: TGTGCCAGCAGCTTAATCGGGATATCGACCGGGGAGCTGTTTTTT.

Of note for this clonotype: An end of the junction does not agree with germline; a read error may underlie this. The CDR3 region is CASRSTASSYEQHF. The CDR3 coding sequence is TGTGCCAGCAGGTCGACTGCGAGCTCCTACGAGCAGCACTTC. The gene calls are TRBV2 and TRBJ2-7; D gene uncertain. Germline V gene data show CDR1 as SNHLY and CDR2 as FYNNEI. This CDR3 spans 14 amino acids.

The J gene is TRBJ1-1, the V gene TRBV9, with D perhaps matching TRBD1 (5 bases). V dropped 4 bases and J dropped 3 bases, with 13 bases sitting between them. The CDR3 contains 14 residues. The germline V gene has CDR1 SGDLS and CDR2 YYNGEE. CDR3 nucleotide sequence: TGTGCCAGCAGCCTCGAGGACACTTACACTGAAGCTTTCTTT. Translating it yields CASSLEDTYTEAFF.

This clonotype was seen many times. This sequence joins TRBV10-3 and TRBJ1-1; D not certain. The CDR3 spans 12 residues. Trimming took off 7 bases at V and 1 base at J, with 7 bases between the two ends. Germline-derived CDR1 and CDR2 are ENHRY and SYGVKD. The CDR3 DNA sequence: TGTGCCATCAACGAGGGGAACACTGAAGCTTTCTTT. Translation: CAINEGNTEAFF.

The chain is built from TRBV5-4 and TRBJ2-5; possible D gene TRBD1, 5 bases. The ends were cut back, 1 base at V and 5 bases at J, with 9 bases in the middle. Germline V gene sequence: CDR1 SGHNT, CDR2 YYREEE (reference sequence). This CDR3 comprises 13 residues. The CDR3 bases are TGTGCCAGCAGCTTGTTAGGGGCCGAGACCCAGTACTTC. Protein sequence: CASSLLGAETQYF.

Turning to this clonotype: A read error is possible here, since a much larger clone lies one base away. This CDR3 fails to terminate in the conserved phenylalanine or tryptophan, so it likely reflects a read error. The genes are TRBV2 and TRBJ1-5; TRBD1 matches 9 bases. Germline V CDR1 and CDR2: SNHLY, FYNNEI. J gave up 3 bases and V 6 bases, and 12 bases lay outside the gene matches. This CDR3 is 17 amino acids long. CDR3 sequence reads: CASRPGTGFGSNQPQHS. CDR3 nucleotide sequence: TGTGCCAGCAGACCCGGGACAGGGTTTGGGTCCAATCAGCCCCAGCATTCT.

The chain joins TRBV20-1 to TRBJ2-5; 12 bases agree with TRBD1. Germline V CDR1 and CDR2: DFQATT, SNEGSKA (reference sequence). The CDR3 is 15 amino acids. V shed 3 bases and J 6 bases; nucleotides not matched to a gene: 8. CDR3 in amino acids: CSARDGTGGLKTQYF. Here the CDR3 DNA reads TGCAGTGCTAGGGACGGGACAGGGGGCCTAAAGACCCAGTACTTC.

There are a few counts of this clonotype. The gene calls are TRBV19 and TRBJ1-2; D remains unclear. The CDR3 loop spans 11 amino acids. CDR1 and CDR2 (germline): LNHDA, SQIVND (reference sequence). V dropped 6 bases and J dropped 8 bases, with 10 bases sitting between them. The CDR3 region is CASREGNGYTF. The CDR3 DNA reads as TGTGCCAGTAGAGAGGGTAACGGCTACACCTTC.

This clonotype was counted ten times or more. J is TRBJ1-2 and V is TRBV29-1; 10 nucleotides line up with TRBD1. Germline loops: CDR1 SQVTM, CDR2 ANQGSEA. The CDR3 runs 12 residues. The V and J ends lost 6 bases and 4 bases, in that order; junction bases with no gene match: 2. The chain's CDR3 is CSVGTGVYGYTF. DNA for the CDR3: TGCAGCGTGGGGACAGGGGTCTATGGCTACACCTTC.

CDR3 protein: CASSLLGEPGTEAFF. The CDR3 DNA follows: TGTGCCAGCAGTTTATTGGGGGAACCGGGCACTGAAGCTTTCTTT. The chain employs TRBV7-9 and TRBJ1-1; tentative D call: TRBD1 (5 bases). V lost 6 bases and J 4 bases, leaving 18 bases between the germline ends. The CDR3 is made up of 15 amino acids. Germline V gene lookup returns CDR1 SEHNR and CDR2 FQNEAQ (reference sequence).

A few counts support this clonotype. V is TRBV30 and J is TRBJ1-5, with D tentatively TRBD1 (6 bases). CDR3 length: 16 amino acids. V lost 1 base and J lost 2, with 15 bases in between. CDR1 and CDR2 from the germline V gene are GTSNPN and SVGIG (reference sequence). CDR3 sequence reads: CAWSGGGRGGNQPQHF. The DNA of the CDR3 is TGTGCCTGGAGTGGGGGGGGCAGGGGAGGCAATCAGCCCCAGCATTTT.

The chain employs TRBV2 and TRBJ2-5; D assignment may be TRBD1 or TRBD2 (5 bases each). The CDR3 extends over 12 amino acids. Between the trimmed V and J ends, which lost 6 bases and 7 bases, there was a span of 12 bases. Germline V gene lookup returns CDR1 SNHLY and CDR2 FYNNEI. CDR3 nucleotides: TGTGCCAGCAGGATGATGGGGGTGACCCAGTACTTC. Translation: CASRMMGVTQYF.

This clonotype was picked up one time. Since the CDR3 does not end with the conserved phenylalanine or tryptophan, this likely comes from a read error. The J gene is TRBJ2-7, the V gene TRBV7-2, with TRBD1 as a possible D gene (6 bases). V lost 1 base, J lost 5 bases, and 15 bases lay in between. The CDR3 loop spans 15 amino acids. CDR1 and CDR2 (germline): SGHTA, FQGNSA. The CDR3 protein is CASSLDETGHHEQYS. CDR3 nucleotides: TGTGCCAGCAGCTTAGACGAGACAGGCCATCACGAGCAGTACTCC.

With regard to this clonotype: This CDR3 is missing its conserved last phenylalanine or tryptophan, likely due to a read error. The chain uses TRBV10-3 and TRBJ2-2, with D uncertain. CDR3 length: 16 residues. V lost 6 bases to trimming and J lost 5 bases, with 19 bases between them. Germline loops: CDR1 ENHRY, CDR2 SYGVKD. The CDR3, as DNA: TGTGCCATCAGGATAGACCACCAAAGTCGTACCGGGGAGCTGTTTTCT. Encoded protein: CAIRIDHQSRTGELFS.